This T cell receptor beta chain was found in a study of shared clonotypes between healthy human individuals. General study results and limits: Depth was large, yet rarefaction showed that sorted-subset sequencing was incomplete.

Clones were sequenced by immunoSEQ multiplex PCR, and TCRdb holds only the in-frame ones, with some missing. The data contain about 2 million clones, over 85% of them singletons. A remark on this clone: Its antigen is as yet unknown.

Germline values: CDR1 KGHSH, CDR2 LQKENI. The CDR3 has 15 amino acids. Deletions cut 2 bases from V and 0 bases from J, with 8 bases between. The chain combines TRBV18 with TRBJ2-1; D gene ambiguous. Input material: naive CD4+ T cells sorted from blood. Subset described: CD45RA+ positively selected. The source is a man between 18 and 29 years old in good health. The CDR3 DNA follows: TGTGCCAGCTCACCAGGGAAGGCCTCCTACAATGAGCAGTTCTTC. This sequence encodes CASSPGKASYNEQFF.